The next 17 T cell receptor beta chains were all read from a single sample in a study of T cell responses to AZD1222 COVID-19 vaccine. The method was immunoSEQ multiplex PCR; TCRdb's version includes in-frame clones alone and lacks a portion of them. The sample holds 150,000 to 200,000 clones, roughly nine tenths seen once. Sequenced here: peripheral blood, sampled 28 days after the second AZD1222 dose. Every receptor here comes from an adult who received the AZD1222 COVID-19 vaccine.

V and J are TRBV7-9 and TRBJ1-2, with D unresolved. This CDR3 comprises 15 residues. CDR1 is SEHNR and CDR2 is FQNEAQ in the germline V gene (reference sequence). The germline V and J ends were trimmed by 1 base and 1 base, with 10 bases remaining between them. The CDR3 here is CASSLVYSFNYGYTF. CDR3 in DNA: TGTGCCAGCAGCTTAGTGTACAGCTTTAACTATGGCTACACCTTC.

V gene TRBV29-1 combines with J gene TRBJ1-2; 7 nucleotides align to TRBD1. The CDR3 contains 15 residues. The J segment lost 4 bases and the V segment lost 3 bases, leaving 11 bases of the junction unmatched. The germline CDR1 and CDR2 sequences are SQVTM and ANQGSEA. CDR3 residues: CSVEQNRGTSYGYTF. CDR3 in DNA: TGCAGCGTTGAGCAAAACAGGGGAACGAGCTATGGCTACACCTTC.

The sample holds one count of this clone. The rearrangement joins TRBV4-2 to TRBJ1-3, with no clear D. V dropped 0 bases and J dropped 0 bases, with 12 bases sitting between them. The germline gives CDR1 LGHNA, CDR2 YNFKEQ. CDR3 length equals 17 residues. The CDR3 nucleotides are TGTGCCAGCAGCCAAGATCCCGGAGCCTTCTCTGGAAACACCATATATTTT. It specifies CASSQDPGAFSGNTIYF.

The chain combines TRBV10-3 with TRBJ2-1, with D perhaps TRBD1 (5 bases). CDR1 is ENHRY, CDR2 SYGVKD, per germline. V lost 6 bases, J lost 8 bases, and 17 bases lay in between. The CDR3 runs 14 residues. The CDR3 loop reads CAIRPDWQGDEQFF. CDR3 DNA sequence: TGTGCCATCAGGCCCGACTGGCAGGGCGATGAGCAGTTCTTC.

V usage is TRBV10-2 and J usage is TRBJ2-3; D not resolved. Trimming left V 6 bases short and J 4 bases short, with 23 bases between. The CDR3 totals 17 residues. CDR1 and CDR2 from the germline V gene are WSHSY and SAAADI. This chain's CDR3 is CASRGYYSNLPPDTQYF. As DNA, the CDR3 is TGCGCCAGCAGAGGATACTACTCCAATCTCCCCCCAGATACGCAGTATTTT.

The chain links TRBV30 to TRBJ2-2; TRBD2 matches at 11 bases. Germline V gene lookup returns CDR1 GTSNPN and CDR2 SVGIG (reference sequence). The CDR3 has 16 residues. V lost 6 bases, J lost 2 bases, and 8 bases stayed unmatched. In nucleotides, the CDR3 is TGTGCCTGTCCCGGGACTAGCGGCGTCAACACCGGGGAGCTGTTTTTT. It codes for CACPGTSGVNTGELFF.

The chain employs TRBV5-1 and TRBJ2-5; TRBD2 matches at 10 bases. The germline V gene has CDR1 SGHRS and CDR2 YFSETQ. The CDR3 totals 17 residues. The J segment lost 3 bases and the V segment lost 0 bases, leaving 8 bases of the junction unmatched. CDR3 protein: CASSLGSWLAGEETQYF. The CDR3 nucleotides read TGCGCCAGCAGCTTGGGAAGCTGGCTAGCGGGGGAAGAGACCCAGTACTTC. Using reference TRBV5-1 and TRBJ2-5 for the parts outside the CDR3, the full variable domain is KAGVTQTPRYLIKTRGQQVTLSCSPISGHRSVSWYQQTPGQGLQFLFEYFSETQRNKGNFPGRFSGRQFSNSRSEMNVSTLELGDSALYLCASSLGSWLAGEETQYFGPGTRLLVL.

With regard to this clone: At one of its ends the junction is not consistent with the germline gene, which may arise from a read error. V is TRBV18 and J is TRBJ1-1; D remains unclear. The CDR3 runs to 13 residues. Germline V gene sequence: CDR1 KGHSH, CDR2 LQKENI. The CDR3 sequence is CASSPQMNTEAFF. Written as DNA, the CDR3 is TGTGCCAGCTCGCCACAAATGAACACTGAAGCTTTCTTT.

The rearrangement links TRBV6-2 or TRBV6-3 to TRBJ2-1; the D gene is possibly TRBD1 (6 bases). The CDR3 is 17 amino acids. The germline V gene encodes CDR1 MNHEY and CDR2 SVGEGT. The V end was cut by 5 bases, the J end by 3 bases, with 20 bases between. The CDR3, as DNA: TGTGCCAGCAGTCCCCAGGCCCGTGCAGGGGACTACAATGAGCAGTTCTTC. Its protein product is CASSPQARAGDYNEQFF.

This rearrangement joins TRBV18 to TRBJ1-1, with D hard to call. This CDR3 has 13 residues. CDR1 and CDR2 from the germline V gene are KGHSH and LQKENI. V was pared by 3 bases and J by 5 bases, with 10 bases between. CDR3 nucleotides: TGTGCCAGCTCACCCGAACTTGAGACTGAAGCTTTCTTT. Translation gives CASSPELETEAFF.

The V and J genes are TRBV6-5 and TRBJ1-2; weak D call: TRBD1 (5 bases). Deletions cut 4 bases from V and 3 bases from J, with 9 bases between. CDR3 size: 13 residues. Germline lookup yields CDR1 MNHEY and CDR2 SVGAGI. The CDR3 bases are TGTGCCAGCAGTTCCGACAGAGACTATGGCTACACCTTC. It yields the protein CASSSDRDYGYTF.

The chain carries TRBV27 and TRBJ1-3; no definite D call. CDR1 is MNHEY, CDR2 SMNVEV, per germline (reference sequence). Trimming removed 3 bases from V and 0 bases from J, with 15 bases in between. The CDR3 runs to 17 residues. This CDR3 reads CASSLSHGGASGNTIYF. DNA of the CDR3: TGTGCCAGCAGTTTGAGTCACGGCGGAGCCTCTGGAAACACCATATATTTT.

DNA for the CDR3: TGTGCCAGCAGTCCGCAACAGGGAACTAACTATGGCTACACCTTC. Protein sequence: CASSPQQGTNYGYTF. The chain joins TRBV27 to TRBJ1-2, with a weak D call TRBD1 (6 bases). CDR1 is MNHEY, CDR2 SMNVEV, per germline (reference sequence). The CDR3 is made up of 15 amino acids. Trimming cost V 5 bases and J 0 bases, with 13 bases left between them.

The chain joins TRBV3-1 (or the pseudogene TRBV3-2) to TRBJ1-5; unclear D gene. Germline V gene data show CDR1 as LGHDT and CDR2 as YNNKEL (reference sequence). The CDR3 has 15 amino acids. V lost 7 bases to trimming and J lost 0 bases, with 13 bases between them. CDR3: CASTVRTDSNQPQHF. The CDR3 region has the DNA TGTGCCAGCACCGTACGGACGGATAGCAATCAGCCCCAGCATTTT.

This clone was observed a single time. The chain uses TRBV20-1 and TRBJ1-1; D gene ambiguous. V lost 3 bases to trimming and J lost 0 bases, with 5 bases between them. The CDR3 totals 12 residues. CDR1 and CDR2 (germline): DFQATT, SNEGSKA (reference sequence). CDR3 loop: CSASWLNTEAFF. The CDR3 DNA is TGCAGTGCTAGTTGGCTGAACACTGAAGCTTTCTTT.

This chain links TRBV6-4 with TRBJ2-2; 9 bases are a match to TRBD2. V shed 7 bases and J 1 base; nucleotides not matched to a gene: 1. Germline V gene lookup returns CDR1 MRHNA and CDR2 SNTAGT. CDR3 length: 14 amino acids. DNA for the CDR3: TGTGCCAGCACAGCGGGGGGGAACACCGGGGAGCTGTTTTTT. Translating gives CASTAGGNTGELFF.

V gene TRBV6-5 combines with J gene TRBJ2-2; D is tentatively TRBD1 or TRBD2 (5 bases each). Germline assignment: CDR1 MNHEY and CDR2 SVGAGI. V dropped 2 bases and J dropped 4 bases, with 8 bases sitting between them. This CDR3 is 14 amino acids long. CDR3: CASSYGGRTGELFF. Written as DNA, the CDR3 is TGTGCCAGCAGTTACGGGGGACGCACCGGGGAGCTGTTTTTT.